This is a list of T cell receptor beta chains from one sample in a study of blood T cell repertoires in COVID-19. The data were produced by immunoSEQ multiplex PCR, yet TCRdb's version contains in-frame clones alone and is incomplete. The sample includes approximately 400,000 clones, less than 90% seen only once; the top ten take about 4.8%. The specimen was PBMCs or T cells enriched from blood (not recorded which). The receptors shown here come from a woman aged 50 to 60 who had recovered from COVID-19. Both conserved end residues are part of each CDR3. A D gene is named only where the DNA matches it firmly. Clone size is stated in some rows and not others, as once, few, many or a class when expanded.

v_gene	j_gene	d_gene	abundance	CDR3aa	CDR3nt
TRBV4-1	TRBJ1-1	-	-	CASSSYQGTEAFF	TGCGCCAGCAGTTCTTATCAGGGTACTGAAGCTTTCTTT
TRBV10-2	TRBJ2-5	TRBD2	-	CASSDLAGSGETQYF	TGCGCCAGCAGCGATCTAGCGGGGTCGGGAGAGACCCAGTACTTC
TRBV5-8	TRBJ1-2	TRBD1	-	CASSPRDREPLGYGYTF	TGTGCCAGCAGCCCCCGGGACAGGGAGCCGTTGGGCTATGGCTACACCTTC
TRBV20-1	TRBJ1-2	-	-	CSADSDFGYTF	TGCAGTGCGGACAGTGACTTTGGCTACACCTTC
TRBV4-2	TRBJ1-2	-	-	CASSQDRGGGYTF	TGTGCCAGCAGCCAAGACAGGGGCGGCGGCTACACCTTC
TRBV4-3	TRBJ2-7	TRBD2	many	CASSQDPLATYEQYF	TGCGCCAGCAGCCAAGATCCACTAGCGACATACGAGCAGTACTTC
TRBV5-4	TRBJ1-3	-	-	CASSWGDSGNTIYF	TGTGCCAGCAGCTGGGGGGACTCTGGAAACACCATATATTTT
TRBV29-1	TRBJ1-1	-	-	CSVQKGTPEHTEAFF	TGCAGCGTTCAAAAGGGGACACCCGAACACACTGAAGCTTTCTTT
TRBV7-2	TRBJ2-3	TRBD2	-	CASSQGLATTDTQYF	TGTGCCAGCAGCCAAGGACTAGCTACCACAGATACGCAGTATTTT
TRBV4-2	TRBJ1-1	TRBD1	-	CASSRELGQRAEAFF	TGTGCCAGCAGCCGAGAACTGGGACAGAGAGCTGAAGCTTTCTTT
TRBV14	TRBJ2-2	-	-	CASSQITGTGELFF	TGTGCCAGCAGCCAGATAACAGGGACCGGGGAGCTGTTTTTT
TRBV7-2	TRBJ2-3	-	-	CASRAGSTDTQYF	TGTGCCAGCAGGGCGGGCAGCACAGATACGCAGTATTTT
TRBV18	TRBJ1-5	TRBD1	few	CASSPYAQGAGNQPQHF	TGTGCCAGCTCACCATACGCACAGGGGGCGGGCAATCAGCCCCAGCATTTT
TRBV6-1	TRBJ1-1	-	-	CASSEWSGSVGTEAFF	TGTGCCAGCAGTGAATGGAGTGGTTCGGTGGGCACTGAAGCTTTCTTT
TRBV7-3	TRBJ1-2	-	-	CASSLDSGYGYTF	TGTGCCAGCAGCTTAGACTCTGGCTATGGCTACACCTTC
TRBV25-1	TRBJ1-2	-	-	CASSEGLLGGYTF	TGTGCCAGCAGTGAGGGACTCCTAGGCGGCTACACCTTC
TRBV19	TRBJ1-5	-	-	CASSIDTVSQPQHF	TGTGCCAGTAGTATAGATACCGTTAGTCAGCCCCAGCATTTT
TRBV9	TRBJ2-7	TRBD2	-	CASSVGTSNTYEQYF	TGTGCCAGCAGCGTAGGGACTAGCAATACCTACGAGCAGTACTTC
TRBV7-3	TRBJ2-5	-	-	CASSLGTPETQYF	TGTGCCAGCAGCTTAGGGACTCCCGAGACCCAGTACTTC
TRBV9	TRBJ1-2	-	-	CASSRQDANYGYTF	TGTGCCAGCAGCAGACAGGATGCTAACTATGGCTACACCTTC
TRBV27	TRBJ2-7	-	-	CASSLSGQDEQYF	TGTGCCAGCAGTTTATCGGGACAAGACGAGCAGTACTTC
TRBV3-1/TRBV3-2	TRBJ2-7	TRBD2	-	CASSPQAGEYEQYF	TGTGCCAGCAGCCCCCAAGCGGGGGAGTACGAGCAGTACTTC